A single sample gave rise to the 2 T cell receptor beta chains below, sequenced in a study of blood T cells in healthy people across ages (dated by TCRdb to 2014 to 2015). The library was made by 5' RACE. Sequencing relied on an Illumina HiSeq 2500. A second PCR of roughly 7 to 11 cycles was performed with a sample-barcoded 5' primer and a J-beta primer mix. TCRdb reanalyzed the raw reads on its own, using fastp at Q25 for trimming and MiXCR for clone calling, and kept in-frame beta chains. For every CDR3 protein sequence, its rows merge into one entry that carries the most common genes and DNA. Within this sample are roughly 2 million distinct CDR3 sequences, with less than 50% of them counted one time only. Of the sample, about 2.1% falls within the top ten clones. The sequencing input was blood. The receptors were sampled from a woman in her forties in good health.

This rearrangement joins TRBV20-1 to TRBJ2-1; TRBD2 matches 7 bases. The CDR3 extends over 15 amino acids. CDR1 and CDR2 (germline): DFQATT, SNEGSKA (reference sequence). Trimming took 6 bases from V and 0 from J; bases not matched to a gene: 8. CDR3 DNA: TGCAGTGCCGGTAAACCTAGCGGCTCCTACAATGAGCAGTTCTTC. Protein: CSAGKPSGSYNEQFF.

This clonotype was seen only a few times. The CDR3 DNA follows: TGCGCCAGCAGCCAAGAACACGGAGGCTCCTACGAGCAGTACTTC. Protein: CASSQEHGGSYEQYF. The chain has TRBV4-3 and TRBJ2-7, with D possibly matching TRBD2 (5 bases). This CDR3 is built from 15 residues. V gave up 0 bases and J gave up 0 bases, with 9 bases separating them. Germline CDR1 LGHNA, CDR2 YSLEER.